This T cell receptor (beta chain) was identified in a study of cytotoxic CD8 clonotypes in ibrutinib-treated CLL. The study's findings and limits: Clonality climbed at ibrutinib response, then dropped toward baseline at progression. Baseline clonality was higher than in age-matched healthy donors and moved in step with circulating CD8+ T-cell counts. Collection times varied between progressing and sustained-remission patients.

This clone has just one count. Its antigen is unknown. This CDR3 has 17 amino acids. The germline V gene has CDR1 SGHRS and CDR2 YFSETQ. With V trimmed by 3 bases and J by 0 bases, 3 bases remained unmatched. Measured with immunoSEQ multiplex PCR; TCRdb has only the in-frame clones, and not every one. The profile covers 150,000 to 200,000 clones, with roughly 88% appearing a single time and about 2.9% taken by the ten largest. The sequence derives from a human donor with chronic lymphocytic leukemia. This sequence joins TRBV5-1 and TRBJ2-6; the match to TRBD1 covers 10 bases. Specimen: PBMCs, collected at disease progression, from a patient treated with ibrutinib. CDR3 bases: TGCGCCAGCAGCTGGGACAGGGGTGGCTCTGGGGCCAACGTCCTGACTTTC. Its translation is CASSWDRGGSGANVLTF.